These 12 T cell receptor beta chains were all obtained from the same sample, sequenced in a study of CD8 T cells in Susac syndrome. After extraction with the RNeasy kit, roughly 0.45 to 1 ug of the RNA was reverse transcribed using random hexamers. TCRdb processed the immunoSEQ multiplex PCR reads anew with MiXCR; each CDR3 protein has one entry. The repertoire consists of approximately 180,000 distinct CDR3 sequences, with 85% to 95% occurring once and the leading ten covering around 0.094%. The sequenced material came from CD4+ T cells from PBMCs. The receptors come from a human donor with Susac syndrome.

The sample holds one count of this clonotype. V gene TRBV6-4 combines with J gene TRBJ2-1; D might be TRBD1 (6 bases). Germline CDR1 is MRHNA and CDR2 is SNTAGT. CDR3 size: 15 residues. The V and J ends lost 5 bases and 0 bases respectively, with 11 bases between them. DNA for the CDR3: TGTGCCAGCAGTCGGACAGCAAGCTCCTACAATGAGCAGTTCTTC. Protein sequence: CASSRTASSYNEQFF.

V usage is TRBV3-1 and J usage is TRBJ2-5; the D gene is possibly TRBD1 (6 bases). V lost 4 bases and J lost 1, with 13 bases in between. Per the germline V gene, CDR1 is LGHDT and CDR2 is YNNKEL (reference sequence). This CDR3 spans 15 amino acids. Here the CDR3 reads CASSLRQDRQETQYF. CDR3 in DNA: TGTGCCAGCAGCCTCCGACAGGACCGCCAAGAGACCCAGTACTTC.

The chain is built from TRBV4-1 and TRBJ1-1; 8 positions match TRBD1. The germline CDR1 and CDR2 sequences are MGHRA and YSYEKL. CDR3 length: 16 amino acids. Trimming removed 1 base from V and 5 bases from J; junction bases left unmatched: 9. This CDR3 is CASSQGQGPLGTEAFF. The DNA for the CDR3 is TGCGCCAGCAGCCAAGGACAGGGGCCACTAGGAACTGAAGCTTTCTTT.

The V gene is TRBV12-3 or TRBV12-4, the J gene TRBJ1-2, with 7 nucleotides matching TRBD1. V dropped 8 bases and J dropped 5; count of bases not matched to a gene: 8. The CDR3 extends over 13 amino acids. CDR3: CASSRGGQYGYTF. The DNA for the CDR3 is TGTGCCAGCTCCCGGGGGGGACAGTATGGCTACACCTTC.

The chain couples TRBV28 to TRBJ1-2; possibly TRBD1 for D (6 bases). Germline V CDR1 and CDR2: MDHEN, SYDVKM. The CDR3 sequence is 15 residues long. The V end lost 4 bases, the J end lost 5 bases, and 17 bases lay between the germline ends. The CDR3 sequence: CASSSRGTIGYGYTF. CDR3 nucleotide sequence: TGTGCCAGCAGTTCCCGAGGGACAATCGGTTATGGCTACACCTTC.

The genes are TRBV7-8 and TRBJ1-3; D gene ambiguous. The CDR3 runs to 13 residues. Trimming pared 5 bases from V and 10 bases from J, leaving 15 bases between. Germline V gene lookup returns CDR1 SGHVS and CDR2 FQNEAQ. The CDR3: CASSHLEAATIYF. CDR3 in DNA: TGTGCCAGCAGCCACTTAGAGGCAGCGACCATATATTTT. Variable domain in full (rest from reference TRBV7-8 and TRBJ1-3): GAGVSQSPRYKVAKRGQDVALRCDPISGHVSLFWYQQALGQGPEFLTYFQNEAQLDKSGLPSDRFFAERPEGSVSTLKIQRTQQEDSAVYLCASSHLEAATIYFGEGSWLTVV.

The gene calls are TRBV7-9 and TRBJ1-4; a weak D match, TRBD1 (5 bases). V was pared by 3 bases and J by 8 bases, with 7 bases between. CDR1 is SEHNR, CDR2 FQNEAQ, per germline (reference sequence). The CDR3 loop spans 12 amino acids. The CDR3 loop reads CASSFGGEKLFF. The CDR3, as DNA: TGTGCCAGCAGCTTCGGGGGGGAAAAACTGTTTTTT.

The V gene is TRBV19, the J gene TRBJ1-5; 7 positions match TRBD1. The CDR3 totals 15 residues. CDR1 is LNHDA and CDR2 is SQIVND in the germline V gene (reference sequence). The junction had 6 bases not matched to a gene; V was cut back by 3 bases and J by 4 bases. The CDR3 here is CASSMPGQINQPQHF. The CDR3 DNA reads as TGTGCCAGTAGTATGCCGGGACAGATAAATCAGCCCCAGCATTTT.

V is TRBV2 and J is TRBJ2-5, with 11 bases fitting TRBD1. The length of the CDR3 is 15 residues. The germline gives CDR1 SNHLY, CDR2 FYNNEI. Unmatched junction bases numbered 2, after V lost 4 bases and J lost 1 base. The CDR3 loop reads CASSGDRGSQETQYF. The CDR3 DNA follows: TGTGCCAGCAGTGGGGACAGGGGGTCCCAAGAGACCCAGTACTTC.

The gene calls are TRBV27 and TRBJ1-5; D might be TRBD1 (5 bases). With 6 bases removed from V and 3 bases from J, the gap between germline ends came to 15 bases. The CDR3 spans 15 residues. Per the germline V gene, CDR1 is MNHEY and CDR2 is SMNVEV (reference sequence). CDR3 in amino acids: CASRVVGQVNQPQHF. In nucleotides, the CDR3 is TGTGCCAGCAGAGTCGTGGGGCAGGTCAATCAGCCCCAGCATTTT.

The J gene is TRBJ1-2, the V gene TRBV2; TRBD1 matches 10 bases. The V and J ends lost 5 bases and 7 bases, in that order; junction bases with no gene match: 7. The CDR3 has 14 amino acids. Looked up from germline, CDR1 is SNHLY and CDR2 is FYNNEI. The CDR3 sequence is CASSMTGGIGGYTF. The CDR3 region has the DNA TGTGCCAGCAGTATGACAGGGGGCATCGGTGGCTACACCTTC.

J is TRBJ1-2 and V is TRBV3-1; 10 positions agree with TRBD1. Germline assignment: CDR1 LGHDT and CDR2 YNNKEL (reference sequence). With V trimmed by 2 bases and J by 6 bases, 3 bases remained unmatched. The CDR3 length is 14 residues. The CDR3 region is CASSQRDRGNGYTF. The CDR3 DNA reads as TGTGCCAGCAGCCAAAGGGACAGGGGCAATGGCTACACCTTC. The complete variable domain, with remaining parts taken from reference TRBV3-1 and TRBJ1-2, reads DTAVSQTPKYLVTQMGNDKSIKCEQNLGHDTMYWYKQDSKKFLKIMFSYNNKELIINETVPNRFSPKSPDKAHLNLHINSLELGDSAVYFCASSQRDRGNGYTFGSGTRLTVV.